This passage covers 26 T cell receptor beta chains from one sample sequenced in a study of T cells in women clearing cervical HPV infection. Only in-frame clones appear in the TCRdb table, and some are missing; sequencing was by immunoSEQ multiplex PCR. The sample includes approximately 52,000 clones. Sequencing used blood buffy coat. All receptors come from a woman aged 18 to 75 with a cervical HPV16 infection that either progressed to CIN3+ or cleared (not recorded which).

Of note for this clone: The read falls 3 residues short of the CDR3 end, and the missing part is taken from the germline J gene. The chain recombines TRBV6-2 or TRBV6-3 with TRBJ1-1; tentatively, D is TRBD1 (6 bases). Germline V gene data show CDR1 as MNHEY and CDR2 as SVGEGT. V dropped 7 bases and J dropped 5 bases, with 17 bases sitting between them. The CDR3 is 14 residues long. CDR3 DNA (partial): TGTGCCAGCACTCTAATCAGGGGTTCAACTGAA. Translation: CASTLIRGSTE. The CDR3 reads in full as CASTLIRGSTEAFF.

As concerns this clone: The CDR3 end is not reached by the read, which stops 3 residues before it; the germline J gene fills it in. The chain recombines TRBV4-1 with TRBJ2-3; perhaps TRBD2 as D (6 bases). The ends were cut back, 1 base at V and 1 base at J, with 9 bases in the middle. This CDR3 is built from 15 residues. Germline CDR1 reads MGHRA; CDR2 reads YSYEKL. CDR3 DNA (partial): TGCGCCAGCAGCCAAGTGGCTAGCGGCACAGATACG. Protein sequence: CASSQVASGTDT. The CDR3 in its entirety is CASSQVASGTDTQYF.

A note on this clone: The CDR3 end lies 3 residues beyond the end of the read and is filled in from the germline J gene. This chain uses TRBV28 with TRBJ1-4; perhaps TRBD1 as D (5 bases). V shed 0 bases and J shed 0 bases, with 8 bases lying between them. Germline values: CDR1 MDHEN, CDR2 SYDVKM. The CDR3 length is 16 residues. Incomplete CDR3 DNA: TGTGCCAGCAGTTTATGGGGGCAAGCAACTAATGAAAAA. Translated: CASSLWGQATNEK. The full CDR3 is CASSLWGQATNEKLFF.

Worth noting for this clone: Read coverage stops 3 residues before the CDR3 terminus; the germline J gene supplies the remainder. The chain employs TRBV15 and TRBJ2-1; 10 bases agree with TRBD1. Per germline, CDR1 LNHNV and CDR2 YYDKDF (reference sequence). The V and J ends lost 1 base and 5 bases, in that order; junction bases with no gene match: 5. CDR3 length equals 16 residues. CDR3: CATSRARDRGNNEQFF. The part of the CDR3 DNA that was read is TGTGCCACCAGCAGAGCCAGGGACAGGGGCAACAATGAG.

Points on this clone: The observed sequence ends 3 residues before the CDR3 terminus, with the missing tail filled in from the germline J gene. V and J are TRBV6-2 or TRBV6-3 and TRBJ1-1; a weak D match, TRBD1 (5 bases). Trimming took 5 bases from V and 5 from J, leaving 21 bases between them. The CDR3 sequence is 16 residues long. Germline values: CDR1 MNHEY, CDR2 SVGEGT. The sequenced part of the CDR3 DNA is TGTGCCAGCAGTGCTATACAGGTTGCGGAATGGACTGAA. Its translation: CASSAIQVAEWTE. The CDR3 in full is CASSAIQVAEWTEAFF.

Notes on this clone: Sequencing ends 3 residues short of the CDR3 end; the germline J gene provides the rest. The chain combines TRBV5-1 with TRBJ2-1; D possibly corresponds to TRBD1 (6 bases). Trimming removed 2 bases from V and 5 bases from J, with 11 bases in between. From germline, CDR1 is SGHRS and CDR2 YFSETQ. The CDR3 contains 14 residues. The CDR3 is CASSFGQSHNEQFF. CDR3 bases read: TGCGCCAGCAGCTTTGGACAGTCTCACAATGAG.

For this clone: Coverage ceases 3 residues before the CDR3 finishes, and the germline J gene fills in the end. This sequence joins TRBV7-2 and TRBJ1-2; a weak D match, TRBD1 (5 bases). The CDR3 is made up of 14 amino acids. V was shortened by 1 base and J by 3 bases, with 9 bases between the two germline ends. Germline CDR1 and CDR2: SGHTA and FQGNSA. The CDR3 loop is CASSLERGDYGYTF. CDR3 DNA (partial): TGTGCCAGCAGCTTAGAGCGGGGGGACTATGGC.

Of note for this clone: Sequencing ends 3 residues short of the CDR3 end; the germline J gene provides the rest. The rearrangement joins TRBV19 to TRBJ1-1; 9 bases align to TRBD1. CDR3 length equals 15 residues. Per germline, CDR1 LNHDA and CDR2 SQIVND (reference sequence). The V gene end was trimmed by 3 bases and the J gene end by 3 bases; junction bases not matched to a gene: 5. CDR3 bases read: TGTGCCAGTAGTATCTGGACAGGGGTAGACACTGAA. This encodes CASSIWTGVDTE. The complete CDR3 protein is CASSIWTGVDTEAFF.

About this clone: The read halts 3 residues ahead of the CDR3 end, with the missing end drawn from the germline J gene. The chain links TRBV2 to TRBJ1-4; D is perhaps TRBD1 (6 bases). There are 14 residues in the CDR3. The V end lost 4 bases, the J end lost 7 bases, and 13 bases lay between the germline ends. CDR1 is SNHLY, CDR2 FYNNEI, per germline. The sequenced part of the CDR3 DNA is TGTGCCAGCAGTGCGGACAGACGTGGTGAAAAA. Encoded protein: CASSADRRGEK. The CDR3 as a whole reads CASSADRRGEKLFF.

Points on this clone: The read ends 3 residues before the CDR3 terminus; that terminus is restored from the germline J gene. This chain joins TRBV2 and TRBJ2-2, with TRBD2 identical over 11 bases. The length of the CDR3 is 14 residues. J lost 7 bases, V lost 10 bases, and 8 bases had no gene match. Germline lookup yields CDR1 SNHLY and CDR2 FYNNEI. Here the CDR3 reads CATQLAGVIGELFF. The covered CDR3 bases are TGTGCCACCCAACTAGCGGGAGTAATCGGGGAG.

CDR3 DNA, as far as it was read: TGTGCCAGCAGCTTGGCGACAATAGGC. Residues: CASSLATIG. The full CDR3 protein reads CASSLATIGYTF. The rearrangement uses TRBV5-4 and TRBJ1-2, with unresolved D. The read halts 3 residues ahead of the CDR3 end, with the missing end drawn from the germline J gene. CDR1 SGHNT and CDR2 YYREEE come from the germline V gene (reference sequence). The CDR3 spans 12 residues.

In the case of this clone: The read falls 3 residues short of the CDR3 end, and the missing part is taken from the germline J gene. This chain links TRBV20-1 with TRBJ1-5; unclear D gene. The CDR3 has 14 amino acids. Trimming took off 3 bases at V and 3 bases at J, with 12 bases between the two ends. The V gene's germline CDR1 is DFQATT and CDR2 SNEGSKA (reference sequence). The CDR3 spells CSASLRGLNQPQHF. The CDR3 bases that were read are TGCAGTGCTAGTTTGAGAGGGCTCAATCAGCCC.

Details on this clone: With the read ending 3 residues before the CDR3 end, the germline J gene is used to fill in that end. The genes are TRBV7-2 and TRBJ2-1, with TRBD1 matching over 9 bases. From germline, CDR1 is SGHTA and CDR2 FQGNSA. This CDR3 comprises 15 residues. With 5 bases clipped from V and 4 bases from J, the junction kept 6 bases outside the gene matches. CDR3 residues: CASSPLGTGYNEQFF. The part of the CDR3 DNA that was read is TGTGCCAGCAGCCCCCTGGGGACAGGGTACAATGAG.

A word on this clone: Read data end 3 residues before the CDR3 end; the end is taken from the germline J gene. The chain uses TRBV7-2 and TRBJ1-5; 7 nucleotides line up with TRBD1. The junction had 3 bases not matched to a gene; V was cut back by 5 bases and J by 2 bases. Germline V gives CDR1 SGHTA, CDR2 FQGNSA. The CDR3 is 14 amino acids. This chain's CDR3 is CASSVDRGNQPQHF. CDR3 DNA, as far as it was read: TGTGCCAGCAGCGTCGACAGGGGCAATCAGCCC.

Comment on this clone: The read ends 3 residues shy of where the CDR3 ends; the end is completed using the germline J gene. This chain joins TRBV10-3 and TRBJ1-3, with D possibly TRBD1 on 6 matching bases. Looked up from germline, CDR1 is ENHRY and CDR2 is SYGVKD. The CDR3 has 16 residues. Trimming left V 7 bases short and J 0 bases short, with 16 bases between. CDR3 amino acids: CAITERGSGSGNTIYF. The sequenced part of the CDR3 DNA is TGTGCCATCACCGAGAGGGGGTCCGGCTCTGGAAACACC.

Notes on this clone: The read stops 3 residues short of the end of the CDR3; the missing end is completed from the germline J gene. The chain has TRBV30 and TRBJ1-1; TRBD1 matches at 7 bases. The CDR3 runs to 16 residues. V shed 1 base and J 7 bases; nucleotides not matched to a gene: 15. From germline, CDR1 is GTSNPN and CDR2 SVGIG (reference sequence). The part of the CDR3 DNA that was read is TGTGCCTGGAGTGCGACCCCCGGGACAGCGTCCCTTGAA. The encoded protein is CAWSATPGTASLE. The complete CDR3 protein is CAWSATPGTASLEAFF.

On this clone: The read ends 3 residues shy of where the CDR3 ends; the end is completed using the germline J gene. The chain recombines TRBV19 with TRBJ1-1; 9 bases match TRBD1. Germline CDR1 and CDR2: LNHDA and SQIVND (reference sequence). J gave up 3 bases and V 7 bases, and 12 bases lay outside the gene matches. This CDR3 has 16 amino acids. This CDR3 is CASTITGTGMYTEAFF. The part of the CDR3 DNA that was read is TGTGCCAGTACCATAACCGGGACAGGGATGTACACTGAA.

Points on this clone: The CDR3 end lies 3 residues beyond the end of the read and is filled in from the germline J gene. The rearrangement joins TRBV3-1 (or the pseudogene TRBV3-2) to TRBJ2-7; perhaps TRBD1 as D (7 bases). The CDR3 sequence is 16 residues long. CDR1 is LGHDT, CDR2 YNNKEL, per germline (reference sequence). The ends were cut back, 0 bases at V and 1 base at J, with 13 bases in the middle. CDR3 loop: CASSQDLPGGSYEQYF. Partial CDR3 DNA: TGTGCCAGCAGCCAAGATTTGCCAGGGGGGTCCTACGAG.

Comment on this clone: Sequencing ends 3 residues short of the CDR3 end; the germline J gene provides the rest. The chain employs TRBV19 and TRBJ2-3, with D possibly TRBD1 on 5 matching bases. Germline lookup yields CDR1 LNHDA and CDR2 SQIVND (reference sequence). The V end lost 5 bases, the J end lost 0 bases, and 12 bases lay between the germline ends. The CDR3 is 15 amino acids. The CDR3 DNA, read in part, is TGTGCCAGTAGTGGGGCCGGGTCTAGCACAGATACG. Translated, it gives CASSGAGSSTDT. The entire CDR3 protein is CASSGAGSSTDTQYF.

Turning to this clone: The CDR3 goes on 3 residues after the read ends, and that part is filled in from the germline J gene. The V gene is TRBV5-1, the J gene TRBJ2-3; D gene ambiguous. The CDR3 has 14 residues. Looked up from germline, CDR1 is SGHRS and CDR2 is YFSETQ. V shed 0 bases and J shed 4 bases, with 9 bases lying between them. The sequenced part of the CDR3 DNA is TGCGCCAGCAGCTTGGGAGTGGGCGCAGATACG. Translation: CASSLGVGADT. In full, the CDR3 reads CASSLGVGADTQYF.

With regard to this clone: The CDR3 end falls 3 residues outside the read, so it is completed with the germline J gene. This chain links TRBV30 with TRBJ1-2; TRBD1 matches 7 bases. The CDR3 runs to 15 residues. Trimming removed 3 bases from V and 0 bases from J; junction bases left unmatched: 7. Germline V gives CDR1 GTSNPN, CDR2 SVGIG (reference sequence). The DNA read from the CDR3 is TGTGCCTGGAGACAGGGGAGGGGATCTAACTATGGC. It translates to CAWRQGRGSNYG. The whole CDR3 protein is CAWRQGRGSNYGYTF.

A word on this clone: The read falls 3 residues short of the CDR3 end, and the missing part is taken from the germline J gene. This rearrangement joins TRBV2 to TRBJ2-5; 12 bases are a match to TRBD1. The V and J ends lost 6 bases and 5 bases, in that order; junction bases with no gene match: 4. CDR1 and CDR2 (germline): SNHLY, FYNNEI. The CDR3 totals 14 residues. The CDR3 loop reads CASSGTGGMETQYF. The covered CDR3 bases are TGTGCCAGCAGCGGGACAGGGGGCATGGAGACC. The full variable domain, in which reference TRBV2 and TRBJ2-5 provide the parts outside the CDR3, is EPEVTQTPSHQVTQMGQEVILRCVPISNHLYFYWYRQILGQKVEFLVSFYNNEISEKSEIFDDQFSVERPDGSNFTLKIRSTKLEDSAMYFCASSGTGGMETQYFGPGTRLLVL.

Here the CDR3 reads CSARDLAVPNQPQHF. Incomplete CDR3 DNA: TGCAGTGCTAGAGATCTCGCAGTCCCCAATCAGCCC. The V call is TRBV20-1, the J call TRBJ1-5; D gene ambiguous. The read stops 3 residues short of the end of the CDR3; the missing end is completed from the germline J gene. V gave up 0 bases and J gave up 3 bases, with 12 bases separating them. Per germline, CDR1 DFQATT and CDR2 SNEGSKA (reference sequence). This CDR3 contains 15 residues.

In the case of this clone: The read terminates 3 residues ahead of where the CDR3 ends, so the germline J gene completes it. The rearrangement joins TRBV5-1 to TRBJ2-3; 12 nucleotides line up with TRBD2. The CDR3 is 14 amino acids. Germline V gene data show CDR1 as SGHRS and CDR2 as YFSETQ. The ends lost 4 bases at V and 6 bases at J; junction bases unmatched: 3. CDR3 residues: CASSRTSGMDTQYF. The CDR3 bases that were read are TGCGCCAGCAGCAGGACTAGCGGGATGGATACG. Using reference TRBV5-1 and TRBJ2-3 for the parts outside the CDR3, the full variable domain is KAGVTQTPRYLIKTRGQQVTLSCSPISGHRSVSWYQQTPGQGLQFLFEYFSETQRNKGNFPGRFSGRQFSNSRSEMNVSTLELGDSALYLCASSRTSGMDTQYFGPGTRLTVL.

The CDR3 reads CASSPPGQSYEQYF. Partial CDR3 DNA: TGTGCCAGCTCACCACCTGGACAGTCCTACGAG. The chain links TRBV18 to TRBJ2-7; D possibly corresponds to TRBD1 (6 bases). The read ends 3 residues before the CDR3 terminus; that terminus is restored from the germline J gene. Germline values: CDR1 KGHSH, CDR2 LQKENI. This CDR3 is 14 amino acids long. The V end was cut by 0 bases, the J end by 1 base, with 7 bases between.

Concerning this clone itself: The CDR3 end lies 3 residues beyond the end of the read and is filled in from the germline J gene. This chain connects TRBV10-2 to TRBJ1-4; D may be TRBD1 (6 bases). This CDR3 has 15 residues. V lost 5 bases to trimming and J lost 5 bases, with 15 bases between them. Germline values: CDR1 WSHSY, CDR2 SAAADI. Here the CDR3 reads CASSSSGAGNEKLFF. The CDR3 DNA, read in part, is TGCGCCAGCAGTAGTTCAGGGGCCGGCAATGAAAAA.